These T cell receptor beta chains were read from a single sample in a study of shared clonotypes between healthy human individuals. Sequencing used immunoSEQ multiplex PCR; TCRdb keeps in-frame clones, though not all of them. The sample shows millions of clones, roughly 94% of them seen only once. The material sequenced was naive CD4+ T cells sorted from blood. Receptor source: a man between 18 and 35 years old in good health. Each CDR3 is given with its conserved first and last residue. Fields, in order: J gene, D gene, V gene, CDR3 protein. The D gene is left open where the match is weak.

TRBJ2-7,.,TRBV18,CASSPAFYSSYEQYF
TRBJ1-1,.,TRBV6-1,CASSDQMNTEAFF
TRBJ2-2,TRBD1,TRBV6-1,CASSGPVPGQLTGELFF
TRBJ2-7,.,TRBV21-1,CASSISRDLGKYEQYF
TRBJ1-4,.,TRBV11-2,CASSWSGKGEKLFF
TRBJ2-1,.,TRBV10-3,CAISDYDRGEQFF
TRBJ1-1,TRBD1,TRBV5-1,CASSSTSGGTGTEAFF
TRBJ2-7,TRBD1,TRBV7-3,CASSLSGQGSNEQYF
TRBJ2-7,.,TRBV6-6,CASSFDRTYEQYF
TRBJ1-2,.,TRBV30,CAWSEGQHYTF
TRBJ2-2,.,TRBV7-3,CASSFGPIGELFF
TRBJ2-7,.,TRBV28,CASSLAGLEQYF
TRBJ2-5,.,TRBV18,CASSLGLVETQYF
TRBJ1-1,.,TRBV28,CASSLTPGNTEAFF
TRBJ1-2,TRBD1,TRBV7-9,CASTTKGAGYGYTF
TRBJ2-5,TRBD1,TRBV27,CASSLGQGASLGRETQYF
TRBJ2-7,TRBD1,TRBV19,CASSANRDSPSYEQYF